The source of this T cell receptor (beta chain) is a study of tumor T cells in aggressive B-cell lymphoma. Profiled with immunoSEQ multiplex PCR; TCRdb holds only in-frame clones, not every one. Among about 2,100 clones, 85% to 95% were seen once, and the ten largest hold less than 3.5%. Deletions cut 0 bases from V and 4 bases from J, with 9 bases between. CDR1 and CDR2 (germline): LNHNV, YYDKDF (reference sequence). The CDR3 spans 15 residues. The sequenced material came from tumor tissue. V usage is TRBV15 and J usage is TRBJ2-2, with D perhaps TRBD1 (5 bases). The sequence was collected from an adult with diffuse large B cell lymphoma. This CDR3 reads CATSREGQSTGELFF. CDR3 nucleotide sequence: TGTGCCACCAGCAGAGAAGGACAAAGCACCGGGGAGCTGTTTTTT. The variable domain in full, completed from reference TRBV15 and TRBJ2-2, reads DAMVIQNPRYQVTQFGKPVTLSCSQTLNHNVMYWYQQKSSQAPKLLFHYYDKDFNNEADTPDNFQSRRPNTSFCFLDIRSPGLGDTAMYLCATSREGQSTGELFFGEGSRLTVL.